The 31 T cell receptor beta chains in this list originate from one sample, sequenced in a study of radiotherapy plus CTLA-4 blockade in lung cancer. Assay: immunoSEQ multiplex PCR; the TCRdb copy retains only in-frame clones and omits some. The sample shows tens of thousands of clones, approximately 80% of them seen only once. This specimen consisted of peripheral blood, obtained from a patient treated with radiotherapy plus ipilimumab. Every receptor here comes from a human donor with non-small cell lung cancer that progressed on radiotherapy plus ipilimumab.

This clone was picked up one time. This rearrangement joins TRBV28 to TRBJ1-1; no reliable D call. CDR3 length: 12 residues. The V gene lost 1 base and the J gene lost 4 bases, with 4 bases spanning the gap. CDR1 is MDHEN and CDR2 is SYDVKM in the germline V gene. The CDR3 spells CASSLSTTEAFF. The DNA of the CDR3 is TGTGCCAGCAGTTTATCTACCACTGAAGCTTTCTTT.

V is TRBV7-9 and J is TRBJ2-7; 11 bases are a match to TRBD2. After removal of 1 base from V and 0 bases from J, the junction contained 8 bases not matched to a gene. CDR1 is SEHNR and CDR2 is FQNEAQ in the germline V gene (reference sequence). The CDR3 runs to 18 residues. The CDR3: CASSLGTSGRRSSYEQYF. CDR3 in DNA: TGTGCCAGCAGCTTAGGAACTAGCGGGAGAAGAAGCTCCTACGAGCAGTACTTC.

The rearrangement uses TRBV2 and TRBJ2-3; 7 nucleotides agree with TRBD1. There are 14 residues in the CDR3. Germline V CDR1 and CDR2: SNHLY, FYNNEI. J gave up 6 bases and V 8 bases, and 11 bases lay outside the gene matches. The CDR3 protein is CASCQDRLRDTQYF. In DNA form, the CDR3 reads TGTGCCAGCTGTCAGGACAGGCTGAGGGATACGCAGTATTTT.

In this sample, this clone turned up once. The chain couples TRBV10-3 to TRBJ2-3, with 9 bases lining up with TRBD2. Germline V lookup: CDR1 ENHRY, CDR2 SYGVKD. With 9 bases clipped from V and 5 bases from J, the junction kept 6 bases outside the gene matches. The CDR3 runs to 13 residues. CDR3 sequence (DNA): TGTGCCATTGGGCTAGCGGGGTTAGATACGCAGTATTTT. Its protein product is CAIGLAGLDTQYF.

The rearrangement joins TRBV5-1 to TRBJ2-3; TRBD1 might be the D (5 bases). Trimming took 0 bases from V and 3 from J, leaving 8 bases between them. Germline CDR1 SGHRS, CDR2 YFSETQ. CDR3 length equals 14 residues. As DNA, the CDR3 is TGCGCCAGCAGCTTGGCGGCAGGGACAGATACGCAGTATTTT. Translating gives CASSLAAGTDTQYF.

The chain is built from TRBV2 and TRBJ1-4; D might be TRBD1 (5 bases). CDR1 is SNHLY, CDR2 FYNNEI, per germline. The CDR3 spans 14 residues. The V end was cut by 6 bases, the J end by 0 bases, with 8 bases between. CDR3 nucleotide sequence: TGTGCCAGCAGCTCAGGGTCAACTAATGAAAAACTGTTTTTT. Translated: CASSSGSTNEKLFF.

The chain links TRBV5-1 to TRBJ2-3; weak D call: TRBD2 (5 bases). Germline CDR1 is SGHRS and CDR2 is YFSETQ. V lost 0 bases and J 1 base, leaving 12 bases between the germline ends. CDR3 size: 16 residues. The CDR3 protein is CASSLDRAGGTDTQYF. The CDR3 DNA is TGCGCCAGCAGCTTGGATAGGGCGGGCGGCACAGATACGCAGTATTTT.

The gene calls are TRBV30 and TRBJ2-1; 7 bases are a match to TRBD1. The CDR3 spans 15 residues. In germline, CDR1 is GTSNPN, CDR2 SVGIG (reference sequence). The junction had 7 bases not matched to a gene; V was cut back by 4 bases and J by 1 base. The CDR3 loop reads CAWTRVRGSYNEQFF. Here the CDR3 DNA reads TGTGCCTGGACGAGGGTCAGGGGGTCCTACAATGAGCAGTTCTTC.

This sequence joins TRBV4-2 and TRBJ2-5, with 9 bases aligning to TRBD1. The germline V gene encodes CDR1 LGHNA and CDR2 YNFKEQ. The CDR3 sequence is 15 residues long. The V segment lost 4 bases and the J segment 5 bases; nucleotides outside the gene matches: 8. The CDR3 bases are TGTGCCAGCAGCCCGACAGGGGGAATTGGGGAGACCCAGTACTTC. It is translated as CASSPTGGIGETQYF.

The rearrangement joins TRBV30 to TRBJ2-1, with D unclear. This CDR3 has 10 amino acids. Germline V gene lookup returns CDR1 GTSNPN and CDR2 SVGIG (reference sequence). V was pared by 1 base and J by 12 bases, with 7 bases between. In DNA, the CDR3 is TGTGCCTGGAGTGGCGGTAGGCAGTTCTTC. It yields the protein CAWSGGRQFF.

The chain is built from TRBV25-1 and TRBJ2-7, with D perhaps being TRBD1 or TRBD2 (5 bases each). The germline CDR1 and CDR2 sequences are MGHDK and SYGVNS. The CDR3 covers 15 residues. Trimming cost V 6 bases and J 3 bases, with 18 bases left between them. In DNA form, the CDR3 reads TGTGCCAGCAGCCCGCCGGGACGCCTGTTCTACGAGCAGTACTTC. Translating it yields CASSPPGRLFYEQYF.

The chain couples TRBV7-2 to TRBJ1-5; D is unresolved. Germline V CDR1 and CDR2: SGHTA, FQGNSA. The CDR3 contains 16 residues. With 5 bases removed from V and 7 bases from J, the gap between germline ends came to 21 bases. This chain's CDR3 is CASSLEGSLGGQPQHF. The CDR3 region has the DNA TGTGCCAGCAGCCTCGAAGGCAGCCTGGGCGGGCAGCCCCAGCATTTT. The variable domain in full, with the rest retrieved from reference TRBV7-2 and TRBJ1-5, is GAGVSQSPSNKVTEKGKDVELRCDPISGHTALYWYRQSLGQGLEFLIYFQGNSAPDKSGLPSDRFSAERTGGSVSTLTIQRTQQEDSAVYLCASSLEGSLGGQPQHFGDGTRLSIL.

The chain combines TRBV4-1 with TRBJ2-7; perhaps TRBD2 as D (6 bases). The V gene lost 0 bases and the J gene lost 7 bases, with 16 bases spanning the gap. The CDR3 loop spans 15 amino acids. Per germline, CDR1 MGHRA and CDR2 YSYEKL. The CDR3 region is CASSQEASVSREQYF. The CDR3 nucleotides are TGCGCCAGCAGCCAAGAAGCTAGCGTCTCGAGGGAGCAGTACTTC.

The chain uses TRBV7-2 and TRBJ2-7; D may match TRBD1 or TRBD2 (5 bases each). This CDR3 region has 14 residues. V was pared by 5 bases and J by 5 bases, with 16 bases between. Germline CDR1 and CDR2: SGHTA and FQGNSA. CDR3 region: CASSHSGTAHEQYF. The CDR3 DNA follows: TGTGCCAGCAGCCACTCGGGGACGGCCCACGAGCAGTACTTC.

The chain employs TRBV5-1 and TRBJ1-1; 7 bases match TRBD1. CDR3 length equals 14 residues. The V and J ends lost 3 bases and 4 bases, in that order; junction bases with no gene match: 6. CDR1 and CDR2 (germline): SGHRS, YFSETQ. In DNA, the CDR3 is TGCGCCAGCAGCTCTCAGGCAGGGGGCACTGAAGCTTTCTTT. Translation gives CASSSQAGGTEAFF.

This clone has more than one count but fewer than ten. This chain uses TRBV7-8 with TRBJ2-2; 9 positions agree with TRBD1. This CDR3 comprises 17 residues. The germline V gene has CDR1 SGHVS and CDR2 FQNEAQ. The J segment lost 0 bases and the V segment lost 5 bases, leaving 7 bases of the junction unmatched. CDR3 sequence: CASSPMTGGANTGELFF. In nucleotides, the CDR3 is TGTGCCAGCAGCCCCATGACAGGGGGTGCGAACACCGGGGAGCTGTTTTTT.

V gene TRBV6-1 combines with J gene TRBJ2-7; 7 bases agree with TRBD2. The CDR3 consists of 15 residues. The germline V gene has CDR1 MNHNS and CDR2 SASEGT. Trimming removed 0 bases from V and 7 bases from J; junction bases left unmatched: 9. The CDR3 DNA reads as TGTGCCAGCAGTGAAGCGGGACTACCCCAATGGGAGCAGTACTTC. It codes for CASSEAGLPQWEQYF.

The chain carries TRBV7-2 and TRBJ1-3; a possible D gene is TRBD1 (5 bases). V gave up 5 bases and J gave up 0 bases, with 11 bases separating them. CDR3 length: 15 amino acids. Germline V gives CDR1 SGHTA, CDR2 FQGNSA. CDR3 nucleotide sequence: TGTGCCAGCAGCCCGGGGACCGCCTCTGGAAACACCATATATTTT. It translates to CASSPGTASGNTIYF.

The genes are TRBV6-6 and TRBJ1-1, with a possible D match to TRBD1 (6 bases). The CDR3 length is 13 residues. The V end lost 6 bases, the J end lost 8 bases, and 16 bases lay between the germline ends. The germline V gene has CDR1 MNHNY and CDR2 SVGAGI (reference sequence). The CDR3 DNA reads TGTGCCAGCAGACCTAACAGGGACCGGGAAGCTTTCTTT. Its protein is CASRPNRDREAFF.

The CDR3 is CASSLAGTSGNEQFF. As DNA, the CDR3 is TGCGCCAGCAGCTTGGCTGGGACTAGCGGGAATGAGCAGTTCTTC. The V gene is TRBV5-1, the J gene TRBJ2-1; 12 nucleotides agree with TRBD2. This CDR3 is 15 amino acids long. V lost 0 bases to trimming and J lost 7 bases; unmatched junction nucleotides: 2. Germline-derived CDR1 and CDR2 are SGHRS and YFSETQ.

J is TRBJ2-2 and V is TRBV28; D might be TRBD1 (5 bases). Germline V gives CDR1 MDHEN, CDR2 SYDVKM. The CDR3 consists of 13 residues. V was trimmed by 9 bases and J by 3 bases, leaving 11 bases between them. CDR3 protein: CARPGHDTGELFF. CDR3 sequence (DNA): TGTGCCAGGCCCGGACACGACACCGGGGAGCTGTTTTTT. The full variable domain, in which reference TRBV28 and TRBJ2-2 provide the parts outside the CDR3, is DVKVTQSSRYLVKRTGEKVFLECVQDMDHENMFWYRQDPGLGLRLIYFSYDVKMKEKGDIPEGYSVSREKKERFSLILESASTNQTSMYLCARPGHDTGELFFGEGSRLTVL.

The V gene is TRBV10-3, the J gene TRBJ2-2; D is possibly TRBD2 (5 bases). Germline values: CDR1 ENHRY, CDR2 SYGVKD. Deletions cut 6 bases from V and 5 bases from J, with 16 bases between. The CDR3 is 15 amino acids. CDR3 in DNA: TGTGCCATCAGCGCCGGGCTAGCTGGAACCGGGGAGCTGTTTTTT. Amino acid sequence: CAISAGLAGTGELFF.

The chain couples TRBV4-3 to TRBJ1-2, with D tentatively TRBD1 (5 bases). V was trimmed by 1 base and J by 5 bases, leaving 11 bases between them. The CDR3 has 14 amino acids. Germline V gene lookup returns CDR1 LGHNA and CDR2 YSLEER. The CDR3 DNA is TGCGCCAGCAGCCAAGCTCGGGGGGTTTATGGCTACACCTTC. Translated, it gives CASSQARGVYGYTF.

J is TRBJ1-3 and V is TRBV4-3; no reliable D call. The germline V gene has CDR1 LGHNA and CDR2 YSLEER. The CDR3 runs to 15 residues. Trimming removed 5 bases at V and 2 bases at J, with 13 bases between. CDR3 in DNA: TGCGCCAGCAGCTTCGGGGAGGCTACTGGAAACACCATATATTTT. As protein: CASSFGEATGNTIYF.

V and J are TRBV28 and TRBJ2-3, with 7 nucleotides matching TRBD1. J lost 4 bases, V lost 5 bases, and 6 bases had no gene match. Germline CDR1 reads MDHEN; CDR2 reads SYDVKM. This CDR3 is built from 14 residues. DNA for the CDR3: TGTGCCAGCAGTGCTACAGGGGAAGCAGATACGCAGTATTTT. Its translation is CASSATGEADTQYF. Full variable domain (missing parts from reference TRBV28 and TRBJ2-3): DVKVTQSSRYLVKRTGEKVFLECVQDMDHENMFWYRQDPGLGLRLIYFSYDVKMKEKGDIPEGYSVSREKKERFSLILESASTNQTSMYLCASSATGEADTQYFGPGTRLTVL.

This clone was observed a few times. This chain uses TRBV5-4 with TRBJ1-3; maybe TRBD1 (6 bases). The CDR3 has 15 amino acids. Germline-derived CDR1 and CDR2 are SGHNT and YYREEE (reference sequence). V was shortened by 0 bases and J by 2 bases, with 9 bases between the two germline ends. CDR3 region: CASSLGGGTGNTIYF. The CDR3 DNA reads as TGTGCCAGCAGCTTGGGAGGGGGAACTGGAAACACCATATATTTT. The whole variable domain, remainder taken from reference TRBV5-4 and TRBJ1-3, is ETGVTQSPTHLIKTRGQQVTLRCSSQSGHNTVSWYQQALGQGPQFIFQYYREEENGRGNFPPRFSGLQFPNYSSELNVNALELDDSALYLCASSLGGGTGNTIYFGEGSWLTVV.

This clone has just one count. The V and J genes are TRBV19 and TRBJ2-1; 13 positions match TRBD2. The CDR3 length is 12 residues. CDR1 and CDR2 from the germline V gene are LNHDA and SQIVND (reference sequence). V was clipped by 6 bases and J by 10 bases; unmatched bases: 0. The CDR3 is CASRLAGGEQFF. CDR3 bases: TGTGCCAGTAGACTAGCGGGGGGGGAGCAGTTCTTC.

This chain links TRBV5-1 with TRBJ2-5; the D is unclear. CDR1 and CDR2 (germline): SGHRS, YFSETQ. V was trimmed by 5 bases and J by 5 bases, leaving 13 bases between them. The length of the CDR3 is 13 residues. The DNA for the CDR3 is TGCGCCAGCAGGTTTGCAGAGGAGGAGACCCAGTACTTC. Translating gives CASRFAEEETQYF. Full variable domain (rest looked up from reference TRBV5-1 and TRBJ2-5): KAGVTQTPRYLIKTRGQQVTLSCSPISGHRSVSWYQQTPGQGLQFLFEYFSETQRNKGNFPGRFSGRQFSNSRSEMNVSTLELGDSALYLCASRFAEEETQYFGPGTRLLVL.

The chain links TRBV6-5 to TRBJ1-1; 10 bases are shared with TRBD1. The germline gives CDR1 MNHEY, CDR2 SVGAGI. CDR3 length: 16 amino acids. Losses at the gene ends were 4 bases for V and 1 base for J; bases not matched to a gene: 6. In nucleotides, the CDR3 is TGTGCCAGCAGTTTCAGAAGGGACAGGGGGAACACTGAAGCTTTCTTT. This encodes CASSFRRDRGNTEAFF.

V gene TRBV30 combines with J gene TRBJ1-6, with D possibly matching TRBD1 (5 bases). CDR1 GTSNPN and CDR2 SVGIG come from the germline V gene (reference sequence). V lost 6 bases and J 0 bases, leaving 9 bases between the germline ends. The CDR3 consists of 14 residues. The CDR3 DNA follows: TGTGCCTGCGGGGGGAGCTCCTATAATTCACCCCTCCACTTT. It encodes CACGGSSYNSPLHF. The variable domain in full, with the rest retrieved from reference TRBV30 and TRBJ1-6, is SQTIHQWPATLVQPVGSPLSLECTVEGTSNPNLYWYRQAAGRGLQLLFYSVGIGQISSEVPQNLSASRPQDRQFILSSKKLLLSDSGFYLCACGGSSYNSPLHFGNGTRLTVT.

This clone was counted between two and nine times. This chain joins TRBV7-9 and TRBJ2-1, with a weak D call TRBD2 (6 bases). This CDR3 contains 15 residues. CDR1 is SEHNR and CDR2 is FQNEAQ in the germline V gene (reference sequence). Trimming took 0 bases from V and 10 from J, leaving 16 bases between them. The CDR3 region is CASSLAGVGSREQFF. The CDR3 bases are TGTGCCAGCAGCTTAGCTGGGGTCGGGAGCCGGGAGCAGTTCTTC.